The 10 T cell receptor beta chains below were found in one sample sequenced in a study of blood T cell repertoires in COVID-19. The method was immunoSEQ multiplex PCR; TCRdb's version includes in-frame clones alone and lacks a portion of them. The sample gives 97,000 or so clones, around 80% of which show up once; under 20% is in the top ten. Input material: peripheral blood. The receptors here all came from a man at least 80 years old with acute or convalescent COVID-19.

The CDR3 reads CASSSNQGQGGNEQFF. DNA of the CDR3: TGTGCCAGCAGCAGCAACCAGGGACAGGGCGGTAATGAGCAGTTCTTC. V gene TRBV5-4 combines with J gene TRBJ2-1; TRBD1 aligns across 9 bases. Germline CDR1 and CDR2: SGHNT and YYREEE (reference sequence). V shed 4 bases, J shed 7 bases, and the junction held 12 bases outside the gene matches. The CDR3 sequence is 16 residues long.

This chain connects TRBV11-2 to TRBJ2-7; 12 nucleotides line up with TRBD2. The germline CDR1 and CDR2 sequences are SGHAT and FQNNGV. The CDR3 has 16 residues. V gave up 6 bases and J gave up 2 bases; unmatched junction bases: 8. The CDR3 loop reads CASRSDRTSGTYEQYF. CDR3 nucleotide sequence: TGTGCCAGCAGATCTGATAGGACTAGCGGGACCTACGAGCAGTACTTC. Using reference TRBV11-2 and TRBJ2-7 for the parts outside the CDR3, the full variable domain is EAGVAQSPRYKIIEKRQSVAFWCNPISGHATLYWYQQILGQGPKLLIQFQNNGVVDDSQLPKDRFSAERLKGVDSTLKIQPAKLEDSAVYLCASRSDRTSGTYEQYFGPGTRLTVT.

This clone was picked up one time. The gene calls are TRBV7-8 and TRBJ1-2, with D perhaps matching TRBD1 (5 bases). Germline V gene sequence: CDR1 SGHVS, CDR2 FQNEAQ. V lost 6 bases and J lost 4, with 24 bases in between. The CDR3 is made up of 17 amino acids. CDR3 nucleotides: TGTGCCAGCAGGCTCTGGGGCCCTTTGGATTACCCCTATGGCTACACCTTC. The encoded protein is CASRLWGPLDYPYGYTF.

The rearrangement links TRBV10-3 to TRBJ2-2; the match to TRBD2 covers 9 bases. Germline V gene sequence: CDR1 ENHRY, CDR2 SYGVKD. The CDR3 has 15 residues. The V segment lost 5 bases and the J segment 0 bases; nucleotides outside the gene matches: 1. CDR3 amino acids: CAISLAGTNTGELFF. The CDR3 region has the DNA TGTGCCATCAGTCTAGCGGGAACGAACACCGGGGAGCTGTTTTTT.

This chain uses TRBV19 with TRBJ1-5; D ambiguous. V was pared by 3 bases and J by 4 bases, with 16 bases between. Germline V gives CDR1 LNHDA, CDR2 SQIVND (reference sequence). The CDR3 has 16 residues. The CDR3 region has the DNA TGTGCCAGTAGTATTGGTGTGTCGGCGGGGAATCAGCCCCAGCATTTT. Its protein product is CASSIGVSAGNQPQHF.

The J gene is TRBJ1-1, the V gene TRBV27; D may be TRBD1 (5 bases). Deletions cut 2 bases from V and 1 base from J, with 11 bases between. Germline V gene data show CDR1 as MNHEY and CDR2 as SMNVEV (reference sequence). This CDR3 has 15 amino acids. The CDR3 is CASSLKGLRNTEAFF. The CDR3, as DNA: TGTGCCAGCAGTTTAAAGGGGTTACGGAACACTGAAGCTTTCTTT.

This chain links TRBV10-1 with TRBJ1-1; tentative D call: TRBD1 (6 bases). CDR3 length: 12 residues. Germline loops: CDR1 WNHNN, CDR2 SYGVQD (reference sequence). V was shortened by 2 bases and J by 8 bases, with 9 bases between the two germline ends. The CDR3 here is CASSEGGGEAFF. DNA for the CDR3: TGCGCCAGCAGTGAGGGGGGCGGAGAAGCTTTCTTT.

The V and J genes are TRBV6-5 and TRBJ1-5, with a possible D match to TRBD1 (5 bases). This CDR3 region has 14 residues. Trimming cost V 5 bases and J 8 bases, with 16 bases left between them. The germline V gene has CDR1 MNHEY and CDR2 SVGAGI. The CDR3 DNA reads TGTGCCAGCAGTCCTTGGGGCTCTGAGAAGCCCCAGCATTTT. It codes for CASSPWGSEKPQHF.

The chain links TRBV18 to TRBJ2-5; 12 bases line up with TRBD2. Germline values: CDR1 KGHSH, CDR2 LQKENI. The ends lost 3 bases at V and 3 bases at J; junction bases unmatched: 11. The CDR3 has 18 amino acids. CDR3 DNA: TGTGCCAGCTCACCTACTAGCGGGGGGCGCTCGGATAAAGAGACCCAGTACTTC. The encoded protein is CASSPTSGGRSDKETQYF.

The chain has TRBV10-2 and TRBJ2-1; 11 positions agree with TRBD2. Trimming at V came to 6 bases and at J to 6 bases, leaving 7 bases not matched to a gene. This CDR3 is built from 15 residues. Germline V gene lookup returns CDR1 WSHSY and CDR2 SAAADI. CDR3 nucleotides: TGCGCCAGCAGAGTTACTAGCGGGAGTTTCAATGAGCAGTTCTTC. Translated, it gives CASRVTSGSFNEQFF.